The present entry profiles one T cell receptor (beta chain) with its context. Per the original data handling: Counts of nucleated cells, estimated from reference gene primer amplification, were obtained. Libraries were prepared by immunoSEQ multiplex PCR; TCRdb keeps only in-frame clonotypes and omits some of them. V and J calls and clone size follow that table, whereas D and trimming were derived from the DNA. This table holds fewer than 85,000 clones, 88% found once. These data are taken from a study of blood T cell repertoires in COVID-19. About the research overall: Donors in the United States, Italy and Spain gave samples during acute or convalescent COVID-19.

The V gene's germline CDR1 is MRHNA and CDR2 SNTAGT. The V end was cut by 7 bases, the J end by 7 bases, with 19 bases between. This CDR3 comprises 14 residues. The V gene is TRBV6-4, the J gene TRBJ1-2; possibly TRBD1 for D (5 bases). Input material: peripheral blood. The TCR comes from a human donor in a cohort sampled during active COVID-19. The CDR3 region has the DNA TGTGCCAGCATTCCTTACCCTGGCAGGGCTGGCTACACCTTC. As protein: CASIPYPGRAGYTF.